Below, 28 T cell receptor beta chains from the same sample are listed, as sequenced in a study of cytomegalovirus exposure and HLA in healthy donors. TCRdb keeps only in-frame clones here, not all; method: immunoSEQ multiplex PCR. The sample shows roughly 100,000 clones, about 88% of them seen only once. Sequenced: PBMCs. These receptors came from a woman younger than 35 in good health and CMV-seropositive.

The chain couples TRBV11-3 to TRBJ1-1; 8 nucleotides align to TRBD1. This CDR3 region has 15 residues. Germline-derived CDR1 and CDR2 are SGHNT and YENEEA. Trimming removed 1 base from V and 1 base from J; junction bases left unmatched: 2. CDR3 amino acids: CASSLVGQGNTEAFF. The CDR3 DNA follows: TGTGCCAGCAGCTTAGTCGGACAGGGGAACACTGAAGCTTTCTTT.

The CDR3 DNA is TGTGCCAGCAGCCCGAGGGGCAATCAGCCCCAGCATTTT. It encodes CASSPRGNQPQHF. This chain uses TRBV7-2 with TRBJ1-5; D gene unclear. Trimming stripped 5 bases from V and 2 bases from J, with 7 bases between. CDR1 and CDR2 (germline): SGHTA, FQGNSA. The CDR3 covers 13 residues. Looking up the rest from reference TRBV7-2 and TRBJ1-5 gives the full variable domain: GAGVSQSPSNKVTEKGKDVELRCDPISGHTALYWYRQSLGQGLEFLIYFQGNSAPDKSGLPSDRFSAERTGGSVSTLTIQRTQQEDSAVYLCASSPRGNQPQHFGDGTRLSIL.

The chain is built from TRBV2 and TRBJ2-1; TRBD2 matches 7 bases. Germline lookup yields CDR1 SNHLY and CDR2 FYNNEI. This CDR3 has 14 amino acids. The junction had 5 bases not matched to a gene; V was cut back by 8 bases and J by 1 base. CDR3 DNA sequence: TGTGCCAGCTTGCGGGAGACTTCCTACAATGAGCAGTTCTTC. It encodes CASLRETSYNEQFF.

V and J are TRBV4-1 and TRBJ2-7; D is possibly TRBD2 (7 bases). The germline gives CDR1 MGHRA, CDR2 YSYEKL. Trimming removed 0 bases at V and 7 bases at J, with 10 bases between. The CDR3 has 13 amino acids. CDR3 DNA: TGCGCCAGCAGCCAAGACGGGGGGCCGGAGCAGTACTTC. Its translation is CASSQDGGPEQYF.

This clone appeared once. This chain links TRBV27 with TRBJ1-2; a possible D gene is TRBD1 (6 bases). The CDR3 is 19 amino acids. In germline, CDR1 is MNHEY, CDR2 SMNVEV (reference sequence). V lost 4 bases, J lost 0 bases, and 24 bases lay in between. The CDR3 region has the DNA TGTGCCAGCAGTTCCCGGTCCCCCGGACAGAGACCTTCTAACTATGGCTACACCTTC. Amino acids: CASSSRSPGQRPSNYGYTF.

V gene TRBV27 combines with J gene TRBJ2-7, with D unclear. The CDR3 extends over 14 amino acids. The germline V gene encodes CDR1 MNHEY and CDR2 SMNVEV (reference sequence). V was shortened by 1 base and J by 6 bases, with 13 bases between the two germline ends. The CDR3 DNA reads as TGTGCCAGCAGTTTATTGGGCAGGCACTCCGAGCAGTACTTC. Translated: CASSLLGRHSEQYF.

The V and J genes are TRBV28 and TRBJ1-4; 9 bases align to TRBD1. The J segment lost 8 bases and the V segment lost 6 bases, leaving 13 bases of the junction unmatched. The CDR3 consists of 16 residues. CDR1 and CDR2 (germline): MDHEN, SYDVKM. The CDR3 bases are TGTGCCAGCAGCCGCCTGACCGGGACAGGGCGCGAAAAACTGTTTTTT. It yields the protein CASSRLTGTGREKLFF.

The chain couples TRBV6-5 to TRBJ2-7; TRBD1 matches 7 bases. This CDR3 spans 11 amino acids. CDR1 is MNHEY, CDR2 SVGAGI, per germline. Unmatched junction bases numbered 1, after V lost 4 bases and J lost 7 bases. The CDR3 region has the DNA TGTGCCAGCAGTTGGGGACAGGAGCAGTACTTC. Protein product: CASSWGQEQYF.

This sequence joins TRBV29-1 and TRBJ2-1; no definite D call. Germline values: CDR1 SQVTM, CDR2 ANQGSEA. Between the trimmed V and J ends, which lost 1 base and 6 bases, there was a span of 7 bases. The CDR3 contains 12 residues. The CDR3 nucleotides are TGCAGCGTTGAAGGGCGGCCCAATGAGCAGTTCTTC. Protein: CSVEGRPNEQFF.

The rearrangement links TRBV7-2 to TRBJ2-2; 9 bases agree with TRBD2. Looked up from germline, CDR1 is SGHTA and CDR2 is FQGNSA. The V and J ends lost 5 bases and 4 bases, in that order; junction bases with no gene match: 8. The CDR3 runs to 16 residues. CDR3: CASSPRSGGITGELFF. CDR3 DNA: TGTGCCAGCAGCCCCCGGAGCGGGGGGATCACCGGGGAGCTGTTTTTT. Full variable domain (rest looked up from reference TRBV7-2 and TRBJ2-2): GAGVSQSPSNKVTEKGKDVELRCDPISGHTALYWYRQSLGQGLEFLIYFQGNSAPDKSGLPSDRFSAERTGGSVSTLTIQRTQQEDSAVYLCASSPRSGGITGELFFGEGSRLTVL.

The rearrangement joins TRBV5-4 to TRBJ2-7; 11 nucleotides agree with TRBD2. J gave up 5 bases and V 0 bases, and 4 bases lay outside the gene matches. Germline V gene data show CDR1 as SGHNT and CDR2 as YYREEE (reference sequence). CDR3 size: 15 residues. In nucleotides, the CDR3 is TGTGCCAGCAGCTTGGTTAGCGGGAGGGGCGACGAGCAGTACTTC. Translated, it gives CASSLVSGRGDEQYF.

The chain employs TRBV28 and TRBJ1-1, with 7 bases fitting TRBD1. J was trimmed by 3 bases and V by 7 bases; bases with no gene match: 14. The germline gives CDR1 MDHEN, CDR2 SYDVKM. There are 16 residues in the CDR3. The CDR3 bases are TGTGCCAGCACCCCAGGGGGACAAAACAGGGACACTGAAGCTTTCTTT. Residues: CASTPGGQNRDTEAFF. The full variable domain, completed using reference TRBV28 and TRBJ1-1, is DVKVTQSSRYLVKRTGEKVFLECVQDMDHENMFWYRQDPGLGLRLIYFSYDVKMKEKGDIPEGYSVSREKKERFSLILESASTNQTSMYLCASTPGGQNRDTEAFFGQGTRLTVV.

The V gene is TRBV7-9, the J gene TRBJ2-3, with a weak D call TRBD1 (5 bases). The CDR3 spans 14 residues. CDR1 SEHNR and CDR2 FQNEAQ come from the germline V gene (reference sequence). Trimming removed 0 bases from V and 1 base from J, with 5 bases in between. The DNA for the CDR3 is TGTGCCAGCAGCTTAGCAGGGGGCACAGATACGCAGTATTTT. This translates into CASSLAGGTDTQYF.

The chain uses TRBV10-3 and TRBJ2-5, with 7 bases aligning to TRBD1. Losses at the gene ends were 3 bases for V and 1 base for J; bases not matched to a gene: 2. This CDR3 contains 14 residues. The germline V gene has CDR1 ENHRY and CDR2 SYGVKD. Here the CDR3 reads CAISDGDSQETQYF. The CDR3 DNA follows: TGTGCCATCAGTGACGGGGACAGCCAAGAGACCCAGTACTTC.

This chain connects TRBV27 to TRBJ2-7; possible D gene TRBD2, 5 bases. CDR3 length: 13 residues. CDR1 is MNHEY and CDR2 is SMNVEV in the germline V gene (reference sequence). Trimming took 6 bases from V and 0 from J, leaving 9 bases between them. The CDR3: CASRAGISYEQYF. The CDR3 DNA follows: TGTGCCAGCAGGGCCGGGATCTCCTACGAGCAGTACTTC.

A few counts support this clone. V usage is TRBV9 and J usage is TRBJ1-4; tentatively, D is TRBD1 (5 bases). CDR3 size: 15 residues. V lost 4 bases to trimming and J lost 8 bases, with 18 bases between them. The germline V gene has CDR1 SGDLS and CDR2 YYNGEE. The DNA for the CDR3 is TGTGCCAGCAGCCCGACGGACACCATGGCCGAAAAACTGTTTTTT. Protein: CASSPTDTMAEKLFF.

The CDR3 sequence is CASSQRTMGAGEAFF. CDR3 coding DNA: TGCGCCAGCAGCCAAAGAACGATGGGGGCAGGGGAAGCTTTCTTT. The genes are TRBV4-1 and TRBJ1-1; D perhaps matches TRBD1 (6 bases). Germline lookup yields CDR1 MGHRA and CDR2 YSYEKL. The CDR3 has 15 amino acids. Trimming stripped 2 bases from V and 8 bases from J, with 18 bases between.

The rearrangement uses TRBV10-3 and TRBJ2-7; TRBD1 might be the D (7 bases). The CDR3 length is 15 residues. From germline, CDR1 is ENHRY and CDR2 SYGVKD. Trimming took off 5 bases at V and 0 bases at J, with 14 bases between the two ends. CDR3 sequence (DNA): TGTGCCATCAGTAACAGGGGAGGAAGCTCCTACGAGCAGTACTTC. It is translated as CAISNRGGSSYEQYF.

The chain links TRBV6-5 to TRBJ1-1, with D hard to call. CDR1 and CDR2 (germline): MNHEY, SVGAGI. CDR3 size: 14 residues. Trimming left V 5 bases short and J 0 bases short, with 10 bases between. CDR3 residues: CASSKSGMNTEAFF. The CDR3 nucleotides are TGTGCCAGCAGTAAGTCGGGAATGAACACTGAAGCTTTCTTT.

This clone has more than one count but fewer than ten. The V and J genes are TRBV19 and TRBJ1-5, with D possibly being TRBD1 (5 bases). Germline assignment: CDR1 LNHDA and CDR2 SQIVND (reference sequence). V shed 6 bases and J shed 1 base, with 13 bases lying between them. CDR3 length: 15 residues. The chain's CDR3 is CASSPWQGSNQPQHF. As DNA, the CDR3 is TGTGCCAGTAGCCCCTGGCAGGGAAGCAATCAGCCCCAGCATTTT.

The CDR3 sequence: CASSPGTGVTGELFF. Here the CDR3 DNA reads TGCGCCAGCAGCCCCGGGACAGGGGTGACCGGGGAGCTGTTTTTT. The gene calls are TRBV4-1 and TRBJ2-2; 10 bases fit TRBD1. The CDR3 is made up of 15 amino acids. Germline-derived CDR1 and CDR2 are MGHRA and YSYEKL. With V trimmed by 4 bases and J by 5 bases, 4 bases remained unmatched.

In DNA, the CDR3 is TGCAGCGTTGAAGATCACGGGGACAGGGGTTTCTACGAGCAGTACTTC. Its protein is CSVEDHGDRGFYEQYF. V usage is TRBV29-1 and J usage is TRBJ2-7; 10 bases align to TRBD1. This CDR3 comprises 16 residues. Trimming at V came to 0 bases and at J to 3 bases, leaving 8 bases not matched to a gene. Germline V gives CDR1 SQVTM, CDR2 ANQGSEA.

The sample holds a few counts of this clone. The chain recombines TRBV29-1 with TRBJ2-5, with TRBD2 matching over 7 bases. Germline CDR1 SQVTM, CDR2 ANQGSEA. The CDR3 has 15 residues. V trimming: 4 bases; J trimming: 4 bases; junction bases outside the gene matches: 12. CDR3: CSVGEGRGSGETQYF. The DNA of the CDR3 is TGCAGCGTTGGGGAGGGTCGCGGCTCCGGAGAGACCCAGTACTTC.

This clone was seen a few times. The chain recombines TRBV10-3 with TRBJ2-7; the match to TRBD1 covers 7 bases. V lost 8 bases to trimming and J lost 6 bases; unmatched junction nucleotides: 16. This CDR3 is built from 15 residues. The V gene's germline CDR1 is ENHRY and CDR2 SYGVKD. The CDR3 reads CAISRIGDRVSEQYF. The DNA of the CDR3 is TGTGCCATCTCAAGAATAGGAGACAGGGTAAGCGAGCAGTACTTC.

The chain recombines TRBV9 with TRBJ1-2, with unresolved D. The ends were cut back, 1 base at V and 7 bases at J, with 14 bases in the middle. The CDR3 length is 14 residues. Germline V gene data show CDR1 as SGDLS and CDR2 as YYNGEE. The CDR3 sequence is CASSVTEIGLGYTF. The CDR3 DNA reads TGTGCCAGCAGCGTAACAGAGATAGGACTTGGCTACACCTTC. Complete variable domain (other parts from reference TRBV9 and TRBJ1-2): DSGVTQTPKHLITATGQRVTLRCSPRSGDLSVYWYQQSLDQGLQFLIQYYNGEERAKGNILERFSAQQFPDLHSELNLSSLELGDSALYFCASSVTEIGLGYTFGSGTRLTVV.

The J gene is TRBJ2-1, the V gene TRBV6-1; TRBD2 agrees at 8 bases. The CDR3 has 15 residues. Germline V gene lookup returns CDR1 MNHNS and CDR2 SASEGT. The ends lost 7 bases at V and 1 base at J; junction bases unmatched: 6. CDR3 nucleotides: TGTGCCAGCAATGTTCGCGGGAGGTCCTACAATGAGCAGTTCTTC. It yields the protein CASNVRGRSYNEQFF.

J is TRBJ2-6 and V is TRBV4-2, with 9 positions matching TRBD2. Per the germline V gene, CDR1 is LGHNA and CDR2 is YNFKEQ. The CDR3 is 14 residues long. V was pared by 8 bases and J by 2 bases, with 1 base of the junction left unmatched. CDR3 nucleotide sequence: TGTGCCAGCGGCGGGGGGGCTGGGGCCAACGTCCTGACTTTC. Translating it yields CASGGGAGANVLTF.

The chain uses TRBV5-6 and TRBJ1-2, with D possibly matching TRBD1 (5 bases). Germline values: CDR1 SGHDT, CDR2 YYEEEE. The CDR3 has 12 residues. The V end was cut by 3 bases, the J end by 7 bases, with 10 bases between. The CDR3 region is CASSSGVGGYTF. The CDR3 DNA reads TGTGCCAGCAGCTCGGGGGTCGGTGGCTACACCTTC. Based on the CDR3 plus reference TRBV5-6 and TRBJ1-2, the full variable domain is DAGVTQSPTHLIKTRGQQVTLRCSPKSGHDTVSWYQQALGQGPQFIFQYYEEEERQRGNFPDRFSGHQFPNYSSELNVNALLLGDSALYLCASSSGVGGYTFGSGTRLTVV.